The source of this TCR beta chain is a study of radiotherapy plus CTLA-4 blockade in lung cancer. Study in general: The study recorded objective responses in about 18% of patients and disease control in approximately 29%.

The germline CDR1 and CDR2 sequences are SGDLS and YYNGEE. J gave up 4 bases and V 7 bases, and 7 bases lay outside the gene matches. This CDR3 region has 14 residues. Libraries were prepared by immunoSEQ multiplex PCR; TCRdb keeps only in-frame clonotypes and omits some of them. The sample yields around 91,000 clones, about 91% seen once. In regard to this clone: Antigen: not known.

Ipilimumab CTLA-4 blockade and focal radiation were given to patients with chemo-refractory metastatic non-small-cell lung cancer. Study outcomes and limitations: Tumor-origin TCR clones grew in blood after radiotherapy plus ipilimumab. Response was reportedly best predicted by early blood T cell clone dynamics, with interferon-beta.

The chain is built from TRBV9 and TRBJ2-1, with 8 bases aligning to TRBD1. This clonotype was sampled from a human donor with non-small cell lung cancer that progressed on radiotherapy plus ipilimumab. The specimen comprised peripheral blood, sampled from a patient treated with radiotherapy plus ipilimumab. CDR3 amino acids: CASGKTGEYNEQFF. In DNA, the CDR3 is TGTGCCAGCGGAAAGACAGGGGAATACAATGAGCAGTTCTTC.